A selection of T cell receptor beta chains follows, all from one sample in a study of beta chain features in type 1 diabetes. Libraries were prepared by immunoSEQ multiplex PCR; TCRdb keeps only in-frame clonotypes and omits some of them. This sample has some 150,000 clones, with more than 9% found just once. Sequencing input: naive CD4+ T cells from blood. All receptors derive from a man aged 18-30 years in good health. Each CDR3 is given with its conserved first and last residue. A D gene is named only where the DNA matches it firmly. Not all rows give a size; the values are once, few, many and, for expanded clones, a class.

d_gene: .
j_gene: TRBJ2-2
abundance: few
v_gene: TRBV13
CDR3aa: CASSFPGYTGELFF
CDR3nt: TGTGCCAGCAGCTTTCCGGGGTACACCGGGGAGCTGTTTTTT

d_gene: .
j_gene: TRBJ2-7
abundance: many
v_gene: TRBV18
CDR3aa: CASSPDYQTYEQYF
CDR3nt: TGTGCCAGCTCCCCTGACTACCAAACCTACGAGCAGTACTTC

d_gene: .
j_gene: TRBJ2-7
abundance: .
v_gene: TRBV5-1
CDR3aa: CASSPRQNQHEQYF
CDR3nt: TGCGCCAGCAGCCCCCGACAGAACCAACACGAGCAGTACTTC

d_gene: .
j_gene: TRBJ2-7
abundance: few
v_gene: TRBV6-5
CDR3aa: CASSLDRSPYEQYF
CDR3nt: TGTGCCAGCAGCTTAGACAGGTCCCCCTACGAGCAGTACTTC

d_gene: TRBD1
j_gene: TRBJ1-5
abundance: few
v_gene: TRBV7-3
CDR3aa: CASSSTGGNQPQHF
CDR3nt: TGTGCCAGCAGCTCGACAGGGGGCAATCAGCCCCAGCATTTT

d_gene: .
j_gene: TRBJ2-1
abundance: few
v_gene: TRBV10-3
CDR3aa: CAISDQVNEQFF
CDR3nt: TGTGCCATCAGTGACCAGGTAAATGAGCAGTTCTTC

d_gene: TRBD2
j_gene: TRBJ2-2
abundance: .
v_gene: TRBV7-2
CDR3aa: CASSPPSGANTGELFF
CDR3nt: TGTGCCAGCAGCCCCCCTAGCGGGGCGAACACCGGGGAGCTGTTTTTT

d_gene: .
j_gene: TRBJ2-1
abundance: few
v_gene: TRBV5-6
CDR3aa: CASSLGGVSSYNEQFF
CDR3nt: TGTGCCAGCAGCTTGGGCGGGGTAAGCTCCTACAATGAGCAGTTCTTC

d_gene: TRBD1
j_gene: TRBJ1-4
abundance: .
v_gene: TRBV28
CDR3aa: CASSGGTGNEKLFF
CDR3nt: TGTGCCAGCAGTGGAGGGACAGGGAATGAAAAACTGTTTTTT

d_gene: .
j_gene: TRBJ2-3
abundance: few
v_gene: TRBV7-9
CDR3aa: CASSRRGEVSTDTQYF
CDR3nt: TGTGCCAGCAGCAGACGCGGGGAGGTCAGCACAGATACGCAGTATTTT

d_gene: TRBD2
j_gene: TRBJ2-1
abundance: few
v_gene: TRBV11-2
CDR3aa: CASTFRLANYNEQFF
CDR3nt: TGTGCCAGCACCTTCCGACTAGCGAATTACAATGAGCAGTTCTTC

d_gene: TRBD1
j_gene: TRBJ2-3
abundance: few
v_gene: TRBV7-2
CDR3aa: CASSQGQGVTDTQYF
CDR3nt: TGTGCCAGCAGCCAGGGACAGGGAGTCACAGATACGCAGTATTTT

d_gene: .
j_gene: TRBJ1-2
abundance: many
v_gene: TRBV30
CDR3aa: CAWSVRGGYTF
CDR3nt: TGTGCCTGGAGTGTACGGGGAGGCTACACCTTC

d_gene: TRBD1
j_gene: TRBJ2-7
abundance: .
v_gene: TRBV18
CDR3aa: CASSPNRGEQYF
CDR3nt: TGTGCCAGCTCACCAAACAGGGGAGAGCAGTACTTC

d_gene: .
j_gene: TRBJ1-4
abundance: .
v_gene: TRBV4-1
CDR3aa: CASSRRTQGANEKLFF
CDR3nt: TGCGCCAGCAGCCGTAGGACACAGGGAGCTAATGAAAAACTGTTTTTT

d_gene: .
j_gene: TRBJ2-6
abundance: .
v_gene: TRBV9
CDR3aa: CASSVAGFGANVLTF
CDR3nt: TGTGCCAGCAGCGTAGCGGGGTTTGGGGCCAACGTCCTGACTTTC

d_gene: TRBD2
j_gene: TRBJ2-5
abundance: .
v_gene: TRBV7-2
CDR3aa: CASSARLAGVQETQYF
CDR3nt: TGTGCCAGCAGCGCCCGACTAGCGGGGGTCCAAGAGACCCAGTACTTC

d_gene: .
j_gene: TRBJ2-7
abundance: .
v_gene: TRBV7-2
CDR3aa: CASSLRGQGSYEQYF
CDR3nt: TGTGCCAGCAGCCTAAGAGGGCAGGGGAGCTACGAGCAGTACTTC

d_gene: TRBD2
j_gene: TRBJ2-7
abundance: few
v_gene: TRBV7-2
CDR3aa: CASSLGAGGSSYEQYF
CDR3nt: TGTGCCAGCAGCTTAGGGGCGGGGGGGAGCTCCTACGAGCAGTACTTC

d_gene: TRBD1
j_gene: TRBJ2-5
abundance: many
v_gene: TRBV7-2
CDR3aa: CASSVDRGRETQYF
CDR3nt: TGTGCCAGCAGCGTCGACAGGGGGAGAGAGACCCAGTACTTC

d_gene: TRBD1
j_gene: TRBJ1-5
abundance: .
v_gene: TRBV29-1
CDR3aa: CSVGQGGNQPQHF
CDR3nt: TGCAGCGTCGGACAGGGAGGCAATCAGCCCCAGCATTTT

d_gene: .
j_gene: TRBJ1-3
abundance: .
v_gene: TRBV29-1
CDR3aa: CSVGTGSSGNTIYF
CDR3nt: TGCAGCGTTGGTACAGGGTCGTCTGGAAACACCATATATTTT

d_gene: .
j_gene: TRBJ2-7
abundance: few
v_gene: TRBV5-4
CDR3aa: CASSPGLQGPYEQYF
CDR3nt: TGTGCCAGCAGCCCCGGGCTCCAGGGCCCCTACGAGCAGTACTTC

d_gene: .
j_gene: TRBJ1-5
abundance: few
v_gene: TRBV10-3
CDR3aa: CAISEFAEVRDQPQHF
CDR3nt: TGTGCCATCAGTGAGTTTGCGGAGGTGCGGGATCAGCCCCAGCATTTT

d_gene: .
j_gene: TRBJ2-7
abundance: few
v_gene: TRBV6-5
CDR3aa: CASSWAGEQYF
CDR3nt: TGTGCCAGCAGTTGGGCCGGAGAGCAGTACTTC

d_gene: TRBD1
j_gene: TRBJ1-4
abundance: .
v_gene: TRBV28
CDR3aa: CASSSTGAATNEKLFF
CDR3nt: TGTGCCAGCAGTTCGACAGGGGCGGCAACTAATGAAAAACTGTTTTTT

d_gene: TRBD2
j_gene: TRBJ2-3
abundance: many
v_gene: TRBV5-4
CDR3aa: CASSLGLATQYF
CDR3nt: TGTGCCAGCAGCTTGGGACTAGCGACGCAGTATTTT

d_gene: TRBD1
j_gene: TRBJ2-7
abundance: .
v_gene: TRBV5-1
CDR3aa: CASSFEGAVYEQYF
CDR3nt: TGCGCCAGCAGCTTCGAGGGGGCGGTATACGAGCAGTACTTC

d_gene: .
j_gene: TRBJ2-2
abundance: .
v_gene: TRBV5-1
CDR3aa: CASSGGDTNTGELFF
CDR3nt: TGCGCCAGCAGTGGGGGGGACACGAACACCGGGGAGCTGTTTTTT

d_gene: .
j_gene: TRBJ2-3
abundance: many
v_gene: TRBV10-3
CDR3aa: CAISVKGEITDTQYF
CDR3nt: TGTGCCATCAGTGTTAAGGGAGAGATTACAGATACGCAGTATTTT

d_gene: .
j_gene: TRBJ2-3
abundance: many
v_gene: TRBV9
CDR3aa: CASSDRRDTQYF
CDR3nt: TGTGCCAGCAGCGACCGTAGAGATACGCAGTATTTT

d_gene: TRBD1
j_gene: TRBJ1-5
abundance: .
v_gene: TRBV10-3
CDR3aa: CAISSTGDQPQHF
CDR3nt: TGTGCCATCAGCTCGACAGGGGATCAGCCCCAGCATTTT

d_gene: .
j_gene: TRBJ2-5
abundance: few
v_gene: TRBV14
CDR3aa: CASSQARVRRGPQETQYF
CDR3nt: TGTGCCAGCAGCCAGGCCCGGGTCCGAAGAGGTCCCCAAGAGACCCAGTACTTC

d_gene: TRBD1
j_gene: TRBJ2-7
abundance: few
v_gene: TRBV7-2
CDR3aa: CASSPGVGQGPYEQYF
CDR3nt: TGTGCCAGCAGCCCAGGGGTGGGACAGGGGCCCTACGAGCAGTACTTC

d_gene: TRBD2
j_gene: TRBJ2-3
abundance: many
v_gene: TRBV7-9
CDR3aa: CASSPTSDDTQYF
CDR3nt: TGTGCCAGCAGCCCTACTAGCGACGATACGCAGTATTTT

d_gene: TRBD1
j_gene: TRBJ2-1
abundance: .
v_gene: TRBV7-9
CDR3aa: CASSLLGQGALDEQFF
CDR3nt: TGTGCCAGCAGCTTATTAGGACAGGGGGCTTTGGATGAGCAGTTCTTC

d_gene: TRBD1
j_gene: TRBJ2-7
abundance: many
v_gene: TRBV29-1
CDR3aa: CSVALGTGGYEQYF
CDR3nt: TGCAGCGTCGCACTCGGGACAGGGGGCTACGAGCAGTACTTC

d_gene: TRBD1
j_gene: TRBJ2-5
abundance: .
v_gene: TRBV19
CDR3aa: CASSMTTGGLNTQETQYF
CDR3nt: TGTGCCAGTAGTATGACGACAGGGGGCCTCAACACCCAAGAGACCCAGTACTTC

d_gene: .
j_gene: TRBJ2-1
abundance: few
v_gene: TRBV5-1
CDR3aa: CASSLVANDYYNEQFF
CDR3nt: TGCGCCAGCAGCTTGGTGGCAAATGACTATTACAATGAGCAGTTCTTC

d_gene: .
j_gene: TRBJ1-2
abundance: .
v_gene: TRBV6-4
CDR3aa: CASPWAHYGYTF
CDR3nt: TGTGCCAGCCCCTGGGCCCACTATGGCTACACCTTC

d_gene: .
j_gene: TRBJ1-5
abundance: .
v_gene: TRBV2
CDR3aa: CASSGQASNQPQHF
CDR3nt: TGTGCCAGCAGTGGACAGGCTAGCAATCAGCCCCAGCATTTT

d_gene: TRBD2
j_gene: TRBJ2-7
abundance: few
v_gene: TRBV5-6
CDR3aa: CASSPRGGRNYEQYF
CDR3nt: TGTGCCAGCAGCCCCCGGGGGGGGCGAAACTACGAGCAGTACTTC

d_gene: .
j_gene: TRBJ1-1
abundance: .
v_gene: TRBV25-1
CDR3aa: CASRYLNTEAFF
CDR3nt: TGTGCCAGCAGATATCTGAACACTGAAGCTTTCTTT

d_gene: .
j_gene: TRBJ2-5
abundance: many
v_gene: TRBV29-1
CDR3aa: CSVQRQAAETQYF
CDR3nt: TGCAGCGTCCAGAGACAGGCGGCGGAGACCCAGTACTTC

d_gene: TRBD2
j_gene: TRBJ2-3
abundance: .
v_gene: TRBV6-6
CDR3aa: CASSPRLAGVVYF
CDR3nt: TGTGCCAGCAGTCCGAGACTAGCGGGGGTTGTGTATTTT

d_gene: .
j_gene: TRBJ2-5
abundance: .
v_gene: TRBV6-6
CDR3aa: CASSYNAGFGETQYF
CDR3nt: TGTGCCAGCAGTTACAATGCGGGGTTTGGGGAGACCCAGTACTTC

d_gene: .
j_gene: TRBJ2-1
abundance: .
v_gene: TRBV9
CDR3aa: CASSSRTGSSYNEQFF
CDR3nt: TGTGCCAGCTCGTCGAGAACGGGTTCCTCCTACAATGAGCAGTTCTTC

d_gene: TRBD2
j_gene: TRBJ2-1
abundance: .
v_gene: TRBV7-8
CDR3aa: CASSLSGGALDEQFF
CDR3nt: TGTGCCAGCAGCCTTAGCGGGGGGGCCCTTGATGAGCAGTTCTTC